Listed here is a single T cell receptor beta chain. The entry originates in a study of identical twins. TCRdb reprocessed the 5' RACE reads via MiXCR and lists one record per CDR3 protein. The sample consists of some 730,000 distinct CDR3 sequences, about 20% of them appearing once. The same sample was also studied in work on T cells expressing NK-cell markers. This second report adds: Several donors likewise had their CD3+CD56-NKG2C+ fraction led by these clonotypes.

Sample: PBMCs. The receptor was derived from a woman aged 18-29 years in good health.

CDR3 in DNA: TGCAGTGCTAGAGGTCTAGCGGGAAACACCTACAATGAGCAGTTCTTC. Translating gives CSARGLAGNTYNEQFF. The V call is TRBV20-1, the J call TRBJ2-1; 9 positions match TRBD2. The length of the CDR3 is 16 residues. J was trimmed by 2 bases and V by 1 base; bases with no gene match: 6. Germline-derived CDR1 and CDR2 are DFQATT and SNEGSKA (reference sequence).